The entry below gives a single TCR beta chain sequence along with its context. TCRdb re-analysed the 5' RACE reads in MiXCR, keeping a single row per CDR3 protein. The table records tens of thousands of distinct CDR3 sequences, 16% of them present only once. The data were taken from a study of T-cell memory formation after mild COVID-19. There are 16 residues in the CDR3. J was trimmed by 1 base and V by 0 bases; bases with no gene match: 4. The germline gives CDR1 SGHVS, CDR2 FQNEAQ. This TCR came from an adult woman who had mild COVID-19 (a few samples of this study predate the infection). Cell type and time point are not known. The sample consisted of PBMCs or a T cell subset sorted from them (not recorded which). This sequence joins TRBV7-8 and TRBJ1-1; TRBD1 matches at 8 bases. In nucleotides, the CDR3 is TGTGCCAGCAGCTTAGCCGTGACAGGGGCGAACACTGAAGCTTTCTTT. It translates to CASSLAVTGANTEAFF. The full variable domain, completed using reference TRBV7-8 and TRBJ1-1, is GAGVSQSPRYKVAKRGQDVALRCDPISGHVSLFWYQQALGQGPEFLTYFQNEAQLDKSGLPSDRFFAERPEGSVSTLKIQRTQQEDSAVYLCASSLAVTGANTEAFFGQGTRLTVV.